Each of the 27 T cell receptor beta chains below was sequenced from the same sample in a study of blood T cells in healthy people across ages (dated by TCRdb to about 2015). To prepare the library, 5' RACE was applied. TCRdb records Illumina HiSeq 2500 as the sequencer. A second PCR of roughly 6 to 12 cycles was run with a J-beta primer mix and a sample-barcoded 5' primer. In TCRdb, the public reads were trimmed at Q25 with fastp and aligned with MiXCR, with productive beta chains retained. Here each entry gathers all rows of one CDR3 protein and keeps the most common genes and DNA. Present in this sample are approximately 670,000 distinct CDR3 sequences, around two fifths of which were seen just once. In total, the top ten clones hold 30% of the sample. Sample: blood. These receptors came from an elderly man in good health.

This sequence joins TRBV20-1 and TRBJ2-2; no definite D call. The germline CDR1 and CDR2 sequences are DFQATT and SNEGSKA (reference sequence). The V end was cut by 5 bases, the J end by 1 base, with 14 bases between. This CDR3 region has 15 residues. CDR3 sequence: CSAGLGNQNTGELFF. As DNA, the CDR3 is TGCAGTGCTGGCCTCGGCAACCAGAACACCGGGGAGCTGTTTTTT.

This clonotype showed up just a few times. The gene calls are TRBV20-1 and TRBJ1-5; a possible D gene is TRBD1 (5 bases). The CDR3 contains 12 residues. Germline values: CDR1 DFQATT, CDR2 SNEGSKA (reference sequence). V lost 0 bases to trimming and J lost 6 bases, with 6 bases between them. CDR3 amino acids: CSARDGGQPQHF. For the CDR3, the DNA is TGCAGTGCTAGAGATGGGGGTCAGCCCCAGCATTTT.

This rearrangement joins TRBV6-5 to TRBJ2-1, with 7 bases matching TRBD1. The germline V gene has CDR1 MNHEY and CDR2 SVGAGI. The CDR3 runs to 15 residues. V shed 2 bases and J 4 bases; nucleotides not matched to a gene: 5. CDR3 region: CASSYLPGGYNEQFF. The CDR3 bases are TGTGCCAGCAGTTACCTGCCAGGGGGATACAATGAGCAGTTCTTC.

This rearrangement joins TRBV29-1 to TRBJ2-2, with 9 positions matching TRBD2. The CDR3 has 15 residues. With 5 bases clipped from V and 5 bases from J, the junction kept 9 bases outside the gene matches. Germline V CDR1 and CDR2: SQVTM, ANQGSEA. CDR3 in DNA: TGCAGCGTTTCCCCAGCGGGGGGTGTTACCGGGGAGCTGTTTTTT. Translating gives CSVSPAGGVTGELFF.

This clonotype was picked up one time. The V and J genes are TRBV10-2 and TRBJ1-1; 9 bases line up with TRBD1. This CDR3 comprises 17 residues. Germline-derived CDR1 and CDR2 are WSHSY and SAAADI. Trimming removed 6 bases from V and 4 bases from J; junction bases left unmatched: 15. The CDR3 region has the DNA TGCGCCAGCAGGGACTTCCCGGGACAGGGAACGGGCACTGAAGCTTTCTTT. Translating it yields CASRDFPGQGTGTEAFF.

The rearrangement joins TRBV21-1 to TRBJ2-3; TRBD2, the table's D call, lacks a check against the DNA. TRBV21-1 is a pseudogene. CDR3 length equals 17 residues. The CDR3 reads CAIETSGNNTSTDTQYF. As DNA, the CDR3 is TGTGCCATAGAAACTAGCGGAAATAATACTAGCACAGATACGCAGTATTTT.

The table lists this clonotype with many counts. The junction differs from germline at one of its ends, possibly a read error. This chain links TRBV5-1 with TRBJ2-3; D not certain. The CDR3 is 12 residues long. Per the germline V gene, CDR1 is SGHRS and CDR2 is YFSETQ. The DNA for the CDR3 is TGTGCCAGCAGCTTAGTGACAGATACGCAGTATTTT. Amino acid sequence: CASSLVTDTQYF.

The rearrangement uses TRBV4-2 and TRBJ1-1; D gene ambiguous. CDR3 length equals 14 residues. The V and J ends lost 4 bases and 6 bases respectively, with 15 bases between them. CDR1 LGHNA and CDR2 YNFKEQ come from the germline V gene. CDR3 protein: CASSLQAPGSEAFF. The CDR3 DNA sequence: TGTGCCAGCAGCCTTCAGGCTCCGGGGTCTGAAGCTTTCTTT.

In DNA, the CDR3 is TGTGCCAGCAGCTTAGCAGTCAGAACTAACTATGGCTACACCTTC. This encodes CASSLAVRTNYGYTF. The chain recombines TRBV7-2 with TRBJ1-2; D remains unclear. CDR1 and CDR2 (germline): SGHTA, FQGNSA. This CDR3 has 15 amino acids. Trimming removed 0 bases at V and 0 bases at J, with 8 bases between.

The chain couples TRBV27 to TRBJ2-3, with 8 nucleotides matching TRBD2. Germline trimming cut 5 bases from V and 4 bases from J; bases unmatched to any gene: 8. Germline V gene lookup returns CDR1 MNHEY and CDR2 SMNVEV (reference sequence). CDR3 length: 15 amino acids. CDR3 in DNA: TGTGCCAGCAGTCGGCGAGCGGGAGTGGCAGATACGCAGTATTTT. This sequence encodes CASSRRAGVADTQYF.

The rearrangement joins TRBV5-1 to TRBJ1-6; possible D gene TRBD1, 5 bases. The V gene lost 0 bases and the J gene lost 5 bases, with 9 bases spanning the gap. The CDR3 has 15 residues. CDR1 is SGHRS and CDR2 is YFSETQ in the germline V gene. The CDR3 DNA reads TGCGCCAGCAGCTTGGCGGGGGTCGATAATTCACCCCTCCACTTT. Residues: CASSLAGVDNSPLHF.

In its sample, this clonotype was seen a few times. The V and J genes are TRBV2 and TRBJ1-6; 8 nucleotides match TRBD1. The CDR3 is 15 amino acids. V gave up 3 bases and J gave up 6 bases; unmatched junction bases: 4. Looked up from germline, CDR1 is SNHLY and CDR2 is FYNNEI. CDR3 nucleotides: TGTGCCAGCAGTGACCAGGGGGCGCCTAATTCACCCCTCCACTTT. Its translation: CASSDQGAPNSPLHF.

This chain connects TRBV12-3 or TRBV12-4 to TRBJ2-2; 8 bases agree with TRBD1. The CDR3 is 15 residues long. Germline trimming cut 3 bases from V and 8 bases from J; bases unmatched to any gene: 8. The chain's CDR3 is CASSFRGQATGELFF. The CDR3 nucleotides read TGTGCCAGCAGTTTTCGGGGACAGGCGACAGGGGAGCTGTTTTTT.

This chain connects TRBV6-4 to TRBJ2-3, with a weak D call TRBD2 (6 bases). Looked up from germline, CDR1 is MRHNA and CDR2 is SNTAGT. The germline V and J ends were trimmed by 4 bases and 2 bases, with 13 bases remaining between them. This CDR3 spans 15 amino acids. The CDR3 DNA follows: TGTGCCAGCAGTGTATTGGGGAGGTCCACAGATACGCAGTATTTT. This translates into CASSVLGRSTDTQYF.

This CDR3 is CSATRSSNYGYTF. CDR3 nucleotides: TGCAGCGCCACCAGGAGTTCTAACTATGGCTACACCTTC. The V call is TRBV29-1, the J call TRBJ1-2; D is unresolved. This CDR3 has 13 residues. V was shortened by 7 bases and J by 0 bases, with 12 bases between the two germline ends. In germline, CDR1 is SQVTM, CDR2 ANQGSEA.

This clonotype was seen a handful of times. The chain has TRBV10-1 and TRBJ2-1, with D hard to call. CDR3 length equals 13 residues. CDR1 and CDR2 (germline): WNHNN, SYGVQD (reference sequence). V shed 2 bases and J shed 4 bases, with 6 bases lying between them. The chain's CDR3 is CASSEDPYNEQFF. As DNA, the CDR3 is TGCGCCAGCAGTGAGGACCCGTACAATGAGCAGTTCTTC.

The table lists this clonotype with a few counts. The chain is built from TRBV28 and TRBJ2-7, with D perhaps matching TRBD1 (7 bases). Trimming shortened V by 6 bases and J by 3 bases, and 15 bases separated the two germline ends. The CDR3 sequence is 14 residues long. CDR1 is MDHEN and CDR2 is SYDVKM in the germline V gene. CDR3 bases: TGTGCCAGCAGCGCAGGGGGGCCACTCTACGAGCAGTACTTC. As protein: CASSAGGPLYEQYF.

The sample holds a few counts of this clonotype. This chain links TRBV7-2 with TRBJ2-5, with D unclear. CDR1 and CDR2 (germline): SGHTA, FQGNSA. Trimming removed 2 bases from V and 11 bases from J, with 15 bases in between. The CDR3 is 13 residues long. CDR3: CASSLNQGDEQYF. In nucleotides, the CDR3 is TGTGCCAGCAGCTTAAACCAAGGCGATGAGCAGTACTTC. Based on the CDR3 plus reference TRBV7-2 and TRBJ2-5, the full variable domain is GAGVSQSPSNKVTEKGKDVELRCDPISGHTALYWYRQSLGQGLEFLIYFQGNSAPDKSGLPSDRFSAERTGGSVSTLTIQRTQQEDSAVYLCASSLNQGDEQYFGPGTRLLVL.

This clonotype has only a few counts. The chain uses TRBV4-3 and TRBJ1-1; 10 nucleotides line up with TRBD1. Germline V lookup: CDR1 LGHNA, CDR2 YSLEER. This CDR3 has 16 amino acids. The V and J ends lost 1 base and 1 base, in that order; junction bases with no gene match: 3. The CDR3 protein is CASSQGQGARNTEAFF. The CDR3 DNA reads TGCGCCAGCAGCCAAGGACAGGGGGCAAGGAACACTGAAGCTTTCTTT.

The CDR3 protein is CASSQEGVSYNEQFF. Written as DNA, the CDR3 is TGCGCCAGCAGCCAAGAAGGGGTTTCCTACAATGAGCAGTTCTTC. V usage is TRBV4-3 and J usage is TRBJ2-1; D may be TRBD1 (5 bases). The V end was cut by 0 bases, the J end by 1 base, with 7 bases between. This CDR3 contains 15 residues. Germline V lookup: CDR1 LGHNA, CDR2 YSLEER.

The chain links TRBV4-1 to TRBJ2-3; D is uncertain. CDR3 size: 16 residues. Germline values: CDR1 MGHRA, CDR2 YSYEKL. With 0 bases removed from V and 1 base from J, the gap between germline ends came to 11 bases. The CDR3 DNA is TGCGCCAGCAGCCAAGATCAATCGACCCGCACAGATACGCAGTATTTT. Translating gives CASSQDQSTRTDTQYF.

The V gene is TRBV28, the J gene TRBJ1-1, with D possibly matching TRBD1 (6 bases). V gave up 5 bases and J gave up 4 bases, with 20 bases separating them. The CDR3 extends over 16 amino acids. Per germline, CDR1 MDHEN and CDR2 SYDVKM. Written as DNA, the CDR3 is TGTGCCAGCAGTCCCGCGGGGGCCGGGGGGGTCACTGAAGCTTTCTTT. Translating it yields CASSPAGAGGVTEAFF.

The genes are TRBV10-3 and TRBJ2-5, with D unresolved. The V gene lost 2 bases and the J gene lost 5 bases, with 3 bases spanning the gap. The CDR3 totals 11 residues. CDR1 is ENHRY and CDR2 is SYGVKD in the germline V gene. The CDR3 spells CAISEMETQYF. The CDR3 bases are TGTGCCATCAGTGAGATGGAGACCCAGTACTTC.

This chain connects TRBV6-1 to TRBJ2-3; D is uncertain. Per germline, CDR1 MNHNS and CDR2 SASEGT. Trimming took off 8 bases at V and 6 bases at J, with 9 bases between the two ends. This CDR3 is 11 amino acids long. CDR3 DNA sequence: TGTGCCAGCTTAAGTCTCGATACGCAGTATTTT. Translating it yields CASLSLDTQYF.

In regard to this clonotype: One end of the junction does not line up with germline, which may come from a read error. The rearrangement uses TRBV7-6 and TRBJ2-3, with TRBD2 matching 16 bases. The CDR3 totals 17 residues. Germline CDR1 reads SGHVS; CDR2 reads FNYEAQ. In DNA, the CDR3 is TGTGCCCGCAGCCCGGGACTAGCGGGAGGGGGCACAGATACGCAGTATTTT. It translates to CARSPGLAGGGTDTQYF.

The genes are TRBV5-1 and TRBJ2-3, with 8 nucleotides matching TRBD1. Trimming removed 2 bases from V and 0 bases from J; junction bases left unmatched: 11. From germline, CDR1 is SGHRS and CDR2 YFSETQ. CDR3 length: 18 residues. The CDR3 loop reads CASSFGTGSHPSTDTQYF. In DNA form, the CDR3 reads TGCGCCAGCAGCTTCGGGACAGGATCCCACCCTAGCACAGATACGCAGTATTTT.

The chain links TRBV7-2 to TRBJ2-7; 8 bases align to TRBD1. The CDR3 totals 14 residues. J gave up 4 bases and V 10 bases, and 12 bases lay outside the gene matches. Germline V gives CDR1 SGHTA, CDR2 FQGNSA. The CDR3 loop reads CANLFARGRYEQYF. CDR3 in DNA: TGTGCCAACCTTTTCGCCAGGGGGCGTTACGAGCAGTACTTC.